Listed below are T cell receptor beta chains from one sample, sequenced in a study of shared clonotypes between healthy human individuals. Repertoires were generated with immunoSEQ multiplex PCR, while TCRdb's copy carries only in-frame clones and drops some. The sample gives 2 million to 2.5 million clones, nearly 97% of which show up once; roughly 0.13% is in the top ten. Sample: naive CD4+ T cells sorted from blood. These receptors all stem from a man aged 18 to 35 in good health. CDR3s include the opening cysteine and the closing phenylalanine or tryptophan. A D gene is named only where the DNA matches it firmly. Rows may omit the clone size; those that give it use once, few, many or a size class.

cdr3_aa: CASSHGLAGVLAKNIQYF
cdr3_nt: TGCGCCAGCAGCCACGGCCTAGCGGGGGTCCTAGCCAAAAACATTCAGTACTTC
d_call: TRBD2
clone_size: .
v_call: TRBV4-1
j_call: TRBJ2-4

cdr3_aa: CASSYQGGTESEAFF
cdr3_nt: TGTGCCAGCAGCTACCAGGGAGGGACGGAAAGTGAAGCTTTCTTT
d_call: .
clone_size: .
v_call: TRBV28
j_call: TRBJ1-1

cdr3_aa: CASSEALGGRPNQPQHF
cdr3_nt: TGTGCCAGCAGTGAAGCGCTTGGTGGACGGCCCAATCAGCCCCAGCATTTT
d_call: .
clone_size: .
v_call: TRBV6-1
j_call: TRBJ1-5

cdr3_aa: CSVPPGTEAFF
cdr3_nt: TGCAGCGTCCCTCCCGGCACTGAAGCTTTCTTT
d_call: .
clone_size: .
v_call: TRBV29-1
j_call: TRBJ1-1

cdr3_aa: CASSIDPQAGGHAFF
cdr3_nt: TGTGCCAGTAGTATAGATCCCCAGGCAGGGGGGCATGCTTTCTTT
d_call: TRBD1
clone_size: .
v_call: TRBV19
j_call: TRBJ1-1

cdr3_aa: CAGTSGEGGDTQYF
cdr3_nt: TGTGCCGGGACTAGCGGGGAAGGTGGAGATACGCAGTATTTT
d_call: TRBD2
clone_size: .
v_call: TRBV28
j_call: TRBJ2-3

cdr3_aa: CASSLEEFVNTEAFF
cdr3_nt: TGTGCCAGCAGTTTAGAGGAGTTCGTGAACACTGAAGCTTTCTTT
d_call: .
clone_size: once
v_call: TRBV27
j_call: TRBJ1-1

cdr3_aa: CASSLVDRNTEAFF
cdr3_nt: TGTGCCAGCAGCTTGGTTGACAGGAACACTGAAGCTTTCTTT
d_call: .
clone_size: .
v_call: TRBV5-4
j_call: TRBJ1-1

cdr3_aa: CAWSPWRYGYTF
cdr3_nt: TGTGCCTGGAGTCCCTGGCGGTATGGCTACACCTTC
d_call: .
clone_size: .
v_call: TRBV30
j_call: TRBJ1-2

cdr3_aa: CASSSLGGRENIQYF
cdr3_nt: TGTGCCAGCAGCTCCCTCGGGGGGCGGGAAAACATTCAGTACTTC
d_call: .
clone_size: .
v_call: TRBV7-6
j_call: TRBJ2-4

cdr3_aa: CASSQEGVGETQYF
cdr3_nt: TGCGCCAGCAGCCAGGAAGGAGTGGGCGAGACCCAGTACTTC
d_call: .
clone_size: .
v_call: TRBV4-1
j_call: TRBJ2-5

cdr3_aa: CASSQDHEQYF
cdr3_nt: TGTGCCAGCAGTCAAGACCACGAGCAGTACTTC
d_call: .
clone_size: .
v_call: TRBV9
j_call: TRBJ2-7

cdr3_aa: CASSLVLTGTANQPQHF
cdr3_nt: TGTGCCAGCAGCTTAGTACTTACTGGGACGGCCAATCAGCCCCAGCATTTT
d_call: .
clone_size: .
v_call: TRBV7-9
j_call: TRBJ1-5

cdr3_aa: CASSEVPSYGYTF
cdr3_nt: TGTGCCAGCAGTGAAGTTCCTAGCTATGGCTACACCTTC
d_call: .
clone_size: .
v_call: TRBV6-1
j_call: TRBJ1-2

cdr3_aa: CASTNREGSGELFF
cdr3_nt: TGTGCCAGTACTAATCGGGAAGGGTCCGGGGAGCTGTTTTTT
d_call: .
clone_size: .
v_call: TRBV19
j_call: TRBJ2-2

cdr3_aa: CASSSRGIGELFF
cdr3_nt: TGCGCCAGCAGCTCACGGGGCATCGGGGAGCTGTTTTTT
d_call: .
clone_size: once
v_call: TRBV5-1
j_call: TRBJ2-2

cdr3_aa: CASNLGQGRKNTEAFF
cdr3_nt: TGTGCCAGTAATCTCGGACAGGGGCGAAAGAACACTGAAGCTTTCTTT
d_call: TRBD1
clone_size: .
v_call: TRBV19
j_call: TRBJ1-1

cdr3_aa: CASSFGLAGKPSTDTQYF
cdr3_nt: TGTGCCAGCAGCTTCGGGCTAGCGGGGAAACCTAGCACAGATACGCAGTATTTT
d_call: TRBD2
clone_size: .
v_call: TRBV13
j_call: TRBJ2-3

cdr3_aa: CAIGRDRGTEAFF
cdr3_nt: TGTGCCATCGGGAGGGACAGGGGCACTGAAGCTTTCTTT
d_call: TRBD1
clone_size: .
v_call: TRBV10-3
j_call: TRBJ1-1

cdr3_aa: CASSLAIGSSGNYGYTF
cdr3_nt: TGTGCCAGCAGCTTAGCCATCGGGAGCTCAGGGAACTATGGCTACACCTTC
d_call: .
clone_size: .
v_call: TRBV7-2
j_call: TRBJ1-2

cdr3_aa: CASSLATSGQETQYF
cdr3_nt: TGTGCCAGCAGCTTAGCCACTAGCGGCCAAGAGACCCAGTACTTC
d_call: TRBD2
clone_size: .
v_call: TRBV7-6
j_call: TRBJ2-5

cdr3_aa: CASMEVQQLHF
cdr3_nt: TGTGCCAGCATGGAGGTCCAGCAACTGCATTTT
d_call: .
clone_size: once
v_call: TRBV6-1
j_call: TRBJ1-5

cdr3_aa: CASSAPGTENTGELFF
cdr3_nt: TGTGCCAGCAGCGCACCCGGGACAGAAAACACCGGGGAGCTGTTTTTT
d_call: TRBD1
clone_size: .
v_call: TRBV9
j_call: TRBJ2-2

cdr3_aa: CASSLTGRTNEKLFF
cdr3_nt: TGTGCCAGCAGCTTAACAGGGAGGACTAATGAAAAACTGTTTTTT
d_call: .
clone_size: once
v_call: TRBV5-6
j_call: TRBJ1-4

cdr3_aa: CASSPHLGTGGTDTQYF
cdr3_nt: TGTGCCAGCAGCCCCCACCTAGGGACAGGAGGCACAGATACGCAGTATTTT
d_call: TRBD1
clone_size: .
v_call: TRBV11-2
j_call: TRBJ2-3

cdr3_aa: CSVEDGRGTDEQYF
cdr3_nt: TGCAGCGTTGAAGATGGTAGGGGGACCGACGAGCAGTACTTC
d_call: .
clone_size: .
v_call: TRBV29-1
j_call: TRBJ2-7

cdr3_aa: CASSPPGTGRDTQYF
cdr3_nt: TGCGCCAGCAGCCCCCCCGGGACAGGGAGAGATACGCAGTATTTT
d_call: TRBD1
clone_size: .
v_call: TRBV5-1
j_call: TRBJ2-3

cdr3_aa: CASSLGTSGYNEQFF
cdr3_nt: TGTGCCAGCAGCCTAGGGACTAGCGGATACAATGAGCAGTTCTTC
d_call: TRBD2
clone_size: .
v_call: TRBV5-4
j_call: TRBJ2-1

cdr3_aa: CASTHSGGTEAFF
cdr3_nt: TGTGCCAGCACTCACTCAGGGGGCACTGAAGCTTTCTTT
d_call: TRBD1
clone_size: once
v_call: TRBV6-5
j_call: TRBJ1-1

cdr3_aa: CASSLDGGAGAEAFF
cdr3_nt: TGTGCCAGCAGCTTAGATGGGGGAGCAGGCGCTGAAGCTTTCTTT
d_call: .
clone_size: .
v_call: TRBV11-3
j_call: TRBJ1-1

cdr3_aa: CASSLMGQGYEQYF
cdr3_nt: TGTGCCAGCAGCTTAATGGGACAGGGCTACGAGCAGTACTTC
d_call: TRBD1
clone_size: .
v_call: TRBV7-9
j_call: TRBJ2-7

cdr3_aa: CASRSAFEGGSVAFF
cdr3_nt: TGTGCCAGCAGGAGCGCGTTTGAGGGCGGTTCGGTAGCTTTCTTT
d_call: .
clone_size: .
v_call: TRBV7-9
j_call: TRBJ1-1

cdr3_aa: CASSVEGLGTGELFF
cdr3_nt: TGTGCCAGCAGCGTAGAGGGGCTGGGCACCGGGGAGCTGTTTTTT
d_call: .
clone_size: .
v_call: TRBV9
j_call: TRBJ2-2

cdr3_aa: CASSLGLAGGNEQFF
cdr3_nt: TGTGCCAGCAGCTTAGGACTAGCGGGGGGGAATGAGCAGTTCTTC
d_call: TRBD2
clone_size: .
v_call: TRBV7-6
j_call: TRBJ2-1

cdr3_aa: CASSGTSIDTQYF
cdr3_nt: TGTGCCAGCAGTGGAACTAGCATAGATACGCAGTATTTT
d_call: .
clone_size: .
v_call: TRBV6-4
j_call: TRBJ2-3

cdr3_aa: CASSGLRLVADTQYF
cdr3_nt: TGTGCCAGCAGTGGGTTAAGACTAGTTGCAGATACGCAGTATTTT
d_call: .
clone_size: .
v_call: TRBV6-1
j_call: TRBJ2-3

cdr3_aa: CSVSGTSGVETQYF
cdr3_nt: TGCAGCGTTTCCGGGACTAGCGGGGTTGAGACCCAGTACTTC
d_call: TRBD2
clone_size: .
v_call: TRBV29-1
j_call: TRBJ2-5

cdr3_aa: CASSLIFAHQPRSTEAFF
cdr3_nt: TGTGCCAGCAGTTTAATATTTGCACACCAACCCAGGAGCACTGAAGCTTTCTTT
d_call: .
clone_size: .
v_call: TRBV28
j_call: TRBJ1-1